The 31 T cell receptor beta chains below were found in one sample sequenced in a study of breast tumors, draining lymph nodes, adjacent tissues. TCRdb re-called the multiplex PCR reads with MiXCR, one entry per CDR3 protein. This sample has around 300,000 distinct CDR3 sequences, with about 30% found just once. Breast cancer patients provided tissue from their axillary draining lymph nodes. Sequences were obtained from axillary lymph node tissue. These receptors were collected from a female donor with breast cancer. Some clones in this sample may be carry-over from other donors' samples.

This clonotype was seen many times. J is TRBJ1-4 and V is TRBV24-1; 9 bases align to TRBD1. The CDR3 has 15 residues. Germline lookup yields CDR1 KGHDR and CDR2 SFDVKD. V lost 3 bases to trimming and J lost 4 bases; unmatched junction nucleotides: 2. The CDR3 nucleotides read TGTGCCACCAGTGATGGGGGACAGGGTAATGAAAAACTGTTTTTT. It encodes CATSDGGQGNEKLFF.

This clonotype was seen many times. This rearrangement joins TRBV20-1 to TRBJ2-1; D may correspond to TRBD1 or TRBD2 (5 bases each). Trimming cost V 3 bases and J 4 bases, with 19 bases left between them. This CDR3 is 16 amino acids long. The germline V gene encodes CDR1 DFQATT and CDR2 SNEGSKA (reference sequence). CDR3 sequence reads: CSASGAKGYGYNEQFF. For the CDR3, the DNA is TGCAGTGCTAGCGGGGCTAAAGGGTACGGATACAATGAGCAGTTCTTC.

This chain uses TRBV6-1 with TRBJ2-6; D unresolved. There are 17 residues in the CDR3. Looked up from germline, CDR1 is MNHNS and CDR2 is SASEGT. V lost 2 bases and J 2 bases, leaving 13 bases between the germline ends. CDR3: CASSEMSFGAGANVLTF. As DNA, the CDR3 is TGTGCCAGCAGTGAAATGTCCTTTGGGGCTGGGGCCAACGTCCTGACTTTC.

This clonotype was detected a few times. This may be a read error, as it is one base from a much larger clone. This sequence joins TRBV7-8 and TRBJ1-2, with 8 nucleotides matching TRBD1. Looked up from germline, CDR1 is SGHVS and CDR2 is FQNEAQ. The CDR3 contains 15 residues. The CDR3: CASSLDLRGLAGYPF. The DNA for the CDR3 is TGTGCCAGCAGCTTGGATCTCAGGGGGCTAGCTGGCTACCCCTTC.

This clonotype was detected ten times or more. The chain has TRBV7-9 and TRBJ2-1; D is perhaps TRBD1 (6 bases). Germline CDR1 is SEHNR and CDR2 is FQNEAQ (reference sequence). Trimming removed 3 bases from V and 13 bases from J, with 19 bases in between. CDR3 length: 14 residues. The CDR3 here is CASSFLGTPSDQFF. The DNA of the CDR3 is TGTGCCAGCAGCTTTCTAGGGACACCGAGCGATCAGTTCTTC.

In its sample, this clonotype was seen a few times. The V call is TRBV18, the J call TRBJ1-3; D is possibly TRBD1 (5 bases). The CDR3 is made up of 15 amino acids. Germline V CDR1 and CDR2: KGHSH, LQKENI. V was pared by 0 bases and J by 3 bases, with 9 bases between. CDR3 residues: CASSPPGVRGNTIYF. The CDR3 region has the DNA TGTGCCAGCTCACCACCGGGGGTCCGTGGAAACACCATATATTTT.

This clonotype was seen ten or more times. The chain combines TRBV20-1 with TRBJ2-2; no definite D call. The CDR3 is 11 residues long. Between the trimmed V and J ends, which lost 1 base and 8 bases, there was a span of 5 bases. The germline V gene encodes CDR1 DFQATT and CDR2 SNEGSKA (reference sequence). The DNA of the CDR3 is TGCAGTGCTAGAGTCGGTGGGGAGCTGTTTTTT. Amino acids: CSARVGGELFF.

This clonotype appeared many times. The V gene is TRBV6-5, the J gene TRBJ2-5, with TRBD1 identical over 8 bases. The CDR3 spans 14 residues. The V and J ends lost 7 bases and 3 bases, in that order; junction bases with no gene match: 7. Germline lookup yields CDR1 MNHEY and CDR2 SVGAGI. The CDR3 nucleotides are TGTGCCAGCACCACCAGGGGGCGCGAAGAGACCCAGTACTTC. Amino acids: CASTTRGREETQYF.

This clonotype was picked up many times. J is TRBJ2-6 and V is TRBV29-1, with 10 bases identical to TRBD1. CDR3 size: 17 residues. Germline values: CDR1 SQVTM, CDR2 ANQGSEA. V shed 6 bases and J 0 bases; nucleotides not matched to a gene: 8. The CDR3 sequence is CSVATGGLTSGANVLTF. The CDR3 DNA reads as TGCAGCGTGGCGACAGGGGGCCTAACCTCTGGGGCCAACGTCCTGACTTTC.

The J gene is TRBJ2-3, the V gene TRBV2; 8 bases map to TRBD2. CDR3 length equals 13 residues. Germline V lookup: CDR1 SNHLY, CDR2 FYNNEI. The ends lost 8 bases at V and 5 bases at J; junction bases unmatched: 6. CDR3 sequence reads: CASRGAGGDTQYF. In DNA, the CDR3 is TGTGCCAGCCGGGGGGCGGGAGGAGATACGCAGTATTTT.

Concerning this clonotype: Sequence at one end of the junction differs from germline and may be a read error. The chain couples TRBV24-1 to TRBJ2-1, with D tentatively TRBD2 (6 bases). Germline V CDR1 and CDR2: KGHDR, SFDVKD. The CDR3 is 14 amino acids. In DNA form, the CDR3 reads TGTGCCAGCAGTTTGAATAGCGGCTACAATGAGCAGTTCTTC. Translated: CASSLNSGYNEQFF.

The chain joins TRBV10-2 to TRBJ1-5; no reliable D call. V was pared by 4 bases and J by 11 bases, with 18 bases between. CDR1 and CDR2 from the germline V gene are WSHSY and SAAADI. The CDR3 sequence is 14 residues long. In nucleotides, the CDR3 is TGCGCCAGCAGTGGACTAGCGGGAGAAGAGACCCAGCATTTT. Amino acids: CASSGLAGEETQHF.

The chain uses TRBV24-1 and TRBJ1-2; D might be TRBD1 (6 bases). CDR3 length: 15 amino acids. Germline values: CDR1 KGHDR, CDR2 SFDVKD. V gave up 3 bases and J gave up 2 bases, with 12 bases separating them. DNA for the CDR3: TGTGCCACCAGTGATCCCGGGACACGGAACTATGGCTACACCTTC. Translating gives CATSDPGTRNYGYTF.

The gene calls are TRBV6-2 or TRBV6-3 and TRBJ2-5, with D perhaps given as TRBD1 or TRBD2 (6 bases each). CDR1 is MNHEY and CDR2 is SVGEGT in the germline V gene. The CDR3 is 15 residues long. V was shortened by 1 base and J by 5 bases, with 14 bases between the two germline ends. This chain's CDR3 is CASSYFSGGGETQYF. The DNA for the CDR3 is TGTGCCAGCAGTTACTTTAGCGGAGGGGGGGAGACCCAGTACTTC.

This clonotype appeared once. This chain joins TRBV20-1 and TRBJ1-2, with D possibly being TRBD1 (6 bases). V lost 0 bases, J lost 8 bases, and 16 bases lay in between. The CDR3 sequence is 14 residues long. Per germline, CDR1 DFQATT and CDR2 SNEGSKA (reference sequence). The CDR3 DNA sequence: TGCAGTGCTAGAGACGATGGGGGGGGGCCCGGCTACACCTTC. It codes for CSARDDGGGPGYTF.

The chain has TRBV29-1 and TRBJ2-3; 12 positions agree with TRBD1. V dropped 6 bases and J dropped 1; count of bases not matched to a gene: 5. The CDR3 runs 15 residues. Looked up from germline, CDR1 is SQVTM and CDR2 is ANQGSEA. CDR3 region: CSVAGQGAGTDTQYF. The CDR3 DNA reads TGCAGCGTCGCGGGACAGGGGGCGGGCACAGATACGCAGTATTTT.

A remark on this clonotype: Because the CDR3's place on the DNA is in doubt, the DNA is left out and the CDR3 is given as listed by TCRdb. The gene calls are TRBV10-3 and TRBJ2-5; the D call TRBD2 from the table was never checked on the DNA. Looked up from germline, CDR1 is ENHRY and CDR2 is SYGVKD. The CDR3 region is 22 residues in length, termini included. The chain's CDR3 is CAIESSGSNEQFFGPGAETQYF.

This clonotype has a single count. Being one base from a much bigger clone, this may be a read error. The V and J genes are TRBV6-1 and TRBJ1-2, with D possibly being TRBD1 (5 bases). Trimming pared 10 bases from V and 8 bases from J, leaving 14 bases between. The CDR3 contains 11 residues. Germline loops: CDR1 MNHNS, CDR2 SASEGT. CDR3 protein: CAILPGSGYTF. The DNA of the CDR3 is TGTGCCATCTTGCCAGGGAGCGGCTACACCTTC.

This clonotype was seen at least ten times. The rearrangement joins TRBV15 to TRBJ2-3, with 9 nucleotides matching TRBD1. Germline CDR1 and CDR2: LNHNV and YYDKDF (reference sequence). The V and J ends lost 3 bases and 8 bases, in that order; junction bases with no gene match: 3. The CDR3 extends over 13 amino acids. In DNA form, the CDR3 reads TGTGCCACCAGCAGGGGACAGGGAGGTACGCAGTATTTT. Amino acid sequence: CATSRGQGGTQYF. The full variable domain, in which reference TRBV15 and TRBJ2-3 provide the parts outside the CDR3, is DAMVIQNPRYQVTQFGKPVTLSCSQTLNHNVMYWYQQKSSQAPKLLFHYYDKDFNNEADTPDNFQSRRPNTSFCFLDIRSPGLGDTAMYLCATSRGQGGTQYFGPGTRLTVL.

Concerning this clonotype itself: A much larger clone lies a single base off, so this may be a read error. The conserved closing phenylalanine or tryptophan is absent in this CDR3, likely reflecting a read error. The chain links TRBV20-1 to TRBJ2-5; 15 bases are shared with TRBD2. Trimming took 5 bases from V and 5 from J; bases not matched to a gene: 9. The length of the CDR3 is 16 residues. Germline V lookup: CDR1 DFQATT, CDR2 SNEGSKA (reference sequence). The CDR3 DNA is TGCAGTGCTTGGGGGGCCGGGACTAGCGGGGGGGAGACCCAGTACTCC. Protein sequence: CSAWGAGTSGGETQYS.

The chain couples TRBV6-5 to TRBJ2-7; weak D call: TRBD2 (5 bases). The CDR3 runs to 17 residues. Germline values: CDR1 MNHEY, CDR2 SVGAGI. Trimming removed 3 bases at V and 4 bases at J, with 22 bases between. The CDR3 bases are TGTGCCAGCAGTTATCGCCTAGGGAGTGGGAGTGTTTACGAGCAGTACTTC. Amino acids: CASSYRLGSGSVYEQYF.

This clonotype was detected ten times or more. The CDR3 DNA reads TGTGCCAGTAGTATGCCTTCTGGTGGGGGGAGTTCCTACGAGCAGTACTTC. It is translated as CASSMPSGGGSSYEQYF. V is TRBV19 and J is TRBJ2-7; TRBD2 is a possible D gene (6 bases). The CDR3 is 17 residues long. CDR1 LNHDA and CDR2 SQIVND come from the germline V gene (reference sequence). The V end was cut by 3 bases, the J end by 1 base, with 19 bases between.

This clonotype was counted many times. The chain is built from TRBV20-1 and TRBJ2-5; 7 bases are a match to TRBD1. With 4 bases clipped from V and 4 bases from J, the junction kept 12 bases outside the gene matches. The germline gives CDR1 DFQATT, CDR2 SNEGSKA (reference sequence). This CDR3 contains 15 residues. As DNA, the CDR3 is TGCAGTGCTACTCCCCTACAGGGGTCCCGAGAGACCCAGTACTTC. Protein product: CSATPLQGSRETQYF.

In this sample, this clonotype turned up many times. This sequence joins TRBV15 and TRBJ1-4; D is unclear. The germline CDR1 and CDR2 sequences are LNHNV and YYDKDF (reference sequence). This CDR3 spans 15 amino acids. V lost 1 base and J 3 bases, leaving 9 bases between the germline ends. The CDR3 bases are TGTGCCACCAGCAGAGGACGGCTTCCTAATGAAAAACTGTTTTTT. This codes for CATSRGRLPNEKLFF.

The table lists this clonotype with many counts. This chain joins TRBV7-9 and TRBJ1-2; the D gene is possibly TRBD1 (6 bases). CDR3 length equals 20 residues. V was pared by 5 bases and J by 0 bases, with 28 bases between. CDR1 and CDR2 from the germline V gene are SEHNR and FQNEAQ (reference sequence). DNA for the CDR3: TGTGCCAGCAGCACAAGCGAGTCCCAGGCAGGGGATAGAGCTAACTATGGCTACACCTTC. Its translation is CASSTSESQAGDRANYGYTF.

This clonotype was seen repeatedly, ten times or more. The chain recombines TRBV10-3 with TRBJ2-3, with D unresolved. In germline, CDR1 is ENHRY, CDR2 SYGVKD. This CDR3 is built from 14 residues. Trimming cost V 3 bases and J 5 bases, with 12 bases left between them. The CDR3 loop is CAISDGSTGDTQYF. CDR3 DNA: TGTGCCATCAGTGATGGCTCGACTGGAGATACGCAGTATTTT.

This clonotype was recorded many times. V gene TRBV12-3 or TRBV12-4 combines with J gene TRBJ2-5, with D maybe TRBD1 (6 bases). The CDR3 is 15 amino acids. Trimming shortened V by 6 bases and J by 1 base, and 15 bases separated the two germline ends. The CDR3, as DNA: TGTGCCAGCAGCCAGGGGCGGTCTAGCCAAGAGACCCAGTACTTC. Translation: CASSQGRSSQETQYF.

For this clonotype: One end of the junction is discordant with germline, which a read error may explain. The chain couples TRBV11-3 to TRBJ2-3, with TRBD2 matching over 9 bases. Looked up from germline, CDR1 is SGHNT and CDR2 is YENEEA. The length of the CDR3 is 17 residues. Written as DNA, the CDR3 is TGTGCCAGCAGCTTTGGGGTAGCGGGAGATGGCACAGATACGCAGTGTTTT. Protein sequence: CASSFGVAGDGTDTQCF.

This clonotype has only a few counts. This chain connects TRBV19 to TRBJ1-5; D gene uncertain. Germline V gives CDR1 LNHDA, CDR2 SQIVND (reference sequence). CDR3 length: 13 residues. The ends were cut back, 2 bases at V and 5 bases at J, with 7 bases in the middle. The CDR3 reads CASSINGDQPQHF. Written as DNA, the CDR3 is TGTGCCAGTAGTATAAACGGAGATCAGCCCCAGCATTTT. Drawing the rest from reference TRBV19 and TRBJ1-5, the complete variable domain is DGGITQSPKYLFRKEGQNVTLSCEQNLNHDAMYWYRQDPGQGLRLIYYSQIVNDFQKGDIAEGYSVSREKKESFPLTVTSAQKNPTAFYLCASSINGDQPQHFGDGTRLSIL.

This rearrangement joins TRBV7-2 to TRBJ2-5; 7 nucleotides match TRBD2. The junction had 7 bases not matched to a gene; V was cut back by 5 bases and J by 7 bases. Germline V gene sequence: CDR1 SGHTA, CDR2 FQGNSA. CDR3 length equals 13 residues. The CDR3 region is CASSGGSGATQYF. The CDR3 DNA sequence: TGTGCCAGCAGCGGCGGGAGTGGAGCGACCCAGTACTTC.

This clonotype was observed at least ten times. The J gene is TRBJ2-7, the V gene TRBV5-8; TRBD2 matches 8 bases. V was pared by 4 bases and J by 6 bases, with 9 bases of the junction left unmatched. Germline V gene lookup returns CDR1 SGHTS and CDR2 YDEGEE. This CDR3 contains 14 residues. CDR3 in DNA: TGTGCCAGCAGCCCTGCGCCGGGAGGGAGCGAGCAGTACTTC. This codes for CASSPAPGGSEQYF.